This T cell receptor (beta chain) is drawn from a study of cytomegalovirus exposure and HLA in healthy donors. Study-wide results and limits: The authors enumerated 164 TCR beta chains as linked to cytomegalovirus. Donors belonging to an Asian-associated ancestry cluster reportedly showed fewer N-insertions in productive TCRs than the roughly 680-donor mean, according to what a later analysis found. Reportedly, HLA-A and HLA-B alleles of most subjects were accurately predicted from TCR beta.

Despite likely unrecorded immune exposures, the donors were nominally healthy at the time of sampling. Concerning this clone: Its antigen remains unidentified.

Germline V CDR1 and CDR2: SGHVS, FQNEAQ. CDR3 length: 16 amino acids. V was clipped by 3 bases and J by 3 bases; unmatched bases: 10. PCR employed 60 Vbeta and 13 Jbeta primers. The repertoire was sequenced with immunoSEQ multiplex PCR; TCRdb's copy has only in-frame clones and lacks some. In the table there are approximately 280,000 clones, 86% of which are singletons. V usage is TRBV7-8 and J usage is TRBJ1-1; 7 nucleotides align to TRBD1. Specimen: PBMCs. The TCR was taken from a man between 35 and 55 years old in good health and CMV-seropositive. This CDR3 reads CASSLDRSRGYTEAFF. The DNA for the CDR3 is TGTGCCAGCAGCTTGGACAGGTCTAGGGGGTACACTGAAGCTTTCTTT.